The rows below give T cell receptor beta chains drawn from one sample of a study of early T cells in non-severe SARS-CoV-2 infection. Each CDR3 protein is one row after TCRdb ran MiXCR on the 5' RACE reads. The sample has about 42,000 distinct CDR3 sequences, roughly 6% seen once. The input for sequencing was whole blood, taken at baseline. The receptors here all came from an adult who was a healthcare worker with PCR-confirmed SARS-CoV-2 infection or an uninfected control (not recorded which). Both conserved end residues are part of each CDR3. D genes are given only for firm matches. Only some rows state a clone size, as once, few, many or a class for expanded clones.

abundance: many; d_gene: .; v_gene: TRBV2; j_gene: TRBJ2-1; len: 13; CDR3aa: CASRDWGPNEQFF; CDR3nt: TGTGCCAGCAGAGATTGGGGCCCCAATGAGCAGTTCTTC
abundance: .; d_gene: TRBD1; v_gene: TRBV6-5; j_gene: TRBJ2-7; len: 14; CDR3aa: CASRTGGDFYEQYF; CDR3nt: TGTGCCAGCAGGACAGGGGGCGATTTCTACGAGCAGTACTTC
abundance: .; d_gene: .; v_gene: TRBV12-3/TRBV12-4; j_gene: TRBJ1-3; len: 16; CDR3aa: CASSPRQLLSGNTIYF; CDR3nt: TGTGCCAGCAGTCCAAGACAGCTCCTCTCTGGAAACACCATATATTTT
abundance: .; d_gene: .; v_gene: TRBV24-1; j_gene: TRBJ2-3; len: 13; CDR3aa: CATSGEPTDTQYF; CDR3nt: TGTGCCACCAGTGGGGAACCCACAGATACGCAGTATTTT
abundance: many; d_gene: .; v_gene: TRBV5-1; j_gene: TRBJ2-5; len: 13; CDR3aa: CASSFLAEETQYF; CDR3nt: TGCGCCAGCAGCTTTTTAGCGGAAGAGACCCAGTACTTC
abundance: many; d_gene: .; v_gene: TRBV18; j_gene: TRBJ1-5; len: 14; CDR3aa: CASSPSAGQRPQHF; CDR3nt: TGTGCCAGCTCACCATCAGCAGGTCAAAGGCCCCAGCATTTT
abundance: .; d_gene: .; v_gene: TRBV10-3; j_gene: TRBJ1-1; len: 13; CDR3aa: CAISEELDTEAFF; CDR3nt: TGTGCCATCAGTGAAGAGCTGGACACTGAAGCTTTCTTT
abundance: many; d_gene: .; v_gene: TRBV12-3/TRBV12-4; j_gene: TRBJ2-5; len: 14; CDR3aa: CASNHLGAQETQYF; CDR3nt: TGTGCCAGCAACCATCTCGGGGCCCAAGAGACCCAGTACTTC
abundance: many; d_gene: .; v_gene: TRBV4-1; j_gene: TRBJ2-7; len: 14; CDR3aa: CASSQEASSYEQYF; CDR3nt: TGCGCCAGCAGCCAAGAGGCCAGCTCCTACGAGCAGTACTTC
abundance: many; d_gene: TRBD1; v_gene: TRBV18; j_gene: TRBJ1-2; len: 13; CDR3aa: CASSPDRAYGYTF; CDR3nt: TGTGCCAGCTCCCCGGACAGGGCCTATGGCTACACCTTC
abundance: .; d_gene: .; v_gene: TRBV30; j_gene: TRBJ2-1; len: 12; CDR3aa: CASGTLYNEQFF; CDR3nt: TGTGCCTCCGGGACACTATACAATGAGCAGTTCTTC
abundance: .; d_gene: .; v_gene: TRBV7-2; j_gene: TRBJ2-7; len: 15; CDR3aa: CASSLSEGSPYEQYF; CDR3nt: TGTGCCAGCAGCTTATCCGAGGGGAGTCCCTACGAGCAGTACTTC
abundance: few; d_gene: .; v_gene: TRBV7-2; j_gene: TRBJ2-7; len: 13; CDR3aa: CASSNRASYEQYF; CDR3nt: TGTGCCAGCAGCAACCGGGCGTCCTACGAGCAGTACTTC
abundance: few; d_gene: .; v_gene: TRBV7-6; j_gene: TRBJ2-1; len: 14; CDR3aa: CASSFGTLNNEQFF; CDR3nt: TGTGCCAGCAGCTTTGGGACATTGAACAATGAGCAGTTCTTC
abundance: few; d_gene: TRBD2; v_gene: TRBV7-6; j_gene: TRBJ2-1; len: 15; CDR3aa: CASSHRDYPNNEQFF; CDR3nt: TGTGCCAGCAGCCACCGGGACTACCCGAACAATGAGCAGTTCTTC
abundance: many; d_gene: .; v_gene: TRBV30; j_gene: TRBJ1-6; len: 14; CDR3aa: CAWSVRGSGSPLHF; CDR3nt: TGTGCCTGGAGTGTACGCGGCAGCGGTTCACCCCTCCACTTT
abundance: .; d_gene: TRBD2; v_gene: TRBV9; j_gene: TRBJ2-3; len: 16; CDR3aa: CASSPYIGGNTDTQYF; CDR3nt: TGTGCCAGCAGCCCCTATATCGGGGGGAACACAGATACGCAGTATTTT
abundance: .; d_gene: TRBD2; v_gene: TRBV20-1; j_gene: TRBJ2-1; len: 16; CDR3aa: CSATGVAGDMVNEQFF; CDR3nt: TGCAGTGCTACGGGGGTAGCGGGCGACATGGTAAATGAGCAGTTCTTC
abundance: .; d_gene: .; v_gene: TRBV19; j_gene: TRBJ2-7; len: 16; CDR3aa: CASSPRLGTAPYEQYF; CDR3nt: TGTGCCAGTAGTCCCCGTTTGGGCACCGCGCCCTACGAGCAGTACTTC
abundance: many; d_gene: .; v_gene: TRBV2; j_gene: TRBJ2-5; len: 10; CDR3aa: CASSEETQYF; CDR3nt: TGTGCCAGCAGTGAAGAGACCCAGTACTTC
abundance: many; d_gene: TRBD1; v_gene: TRBV5-4; j_gene: TRBJ1-2; len: 16; CDR3aa: CASSHPAGQGVNGYTF; CDR3nt: TGTGCCAGCAGCCACCCAGCAGGACAGGGCGTCAATGGCTACACCTTC
abundance: once; d_gene: TRBD2; v_gene: TRBV7-2; j_gene: TRBJ2-2; len: 16; CDR3aa: CASSPLGLANTGELFF; CDR3nt: TGTGCCAGCAGCCCCCTAGGACTAGCCAACACCGGGGAGCTGTTTTTT
abundance: many; d_gene: .; v_gene: TRBV6-6; j_gene: TRBJ1-1; len: 14; CDR3aa: CASRNQGQGTEAFF; CDR3nt: TGTGCCAGCAGAAACCAGGGGCAGGGCACTGAAGCTTTCTTT
abundance: few; d_gene: TRBD2; v_gene: TRBV20-1; j_gene: TRBJ2-7; len: 13; CDR3aa: CSAPTSGGYEQYF; CDR3nt: TGCAGTGCTCCGACTAGCGGGGGCTACGAGCAGTACTTC
abundance: many; d_gene: .; v_gene: TRBV7-9; j_gene: TRBJ2-2; len: 15; CDR3aa: CASSLTGANTGELFF; CDR3nt: TGTGCCAGCAGCTTGACAGGCGCGAACACCGGGGAGCTGTTTTTT